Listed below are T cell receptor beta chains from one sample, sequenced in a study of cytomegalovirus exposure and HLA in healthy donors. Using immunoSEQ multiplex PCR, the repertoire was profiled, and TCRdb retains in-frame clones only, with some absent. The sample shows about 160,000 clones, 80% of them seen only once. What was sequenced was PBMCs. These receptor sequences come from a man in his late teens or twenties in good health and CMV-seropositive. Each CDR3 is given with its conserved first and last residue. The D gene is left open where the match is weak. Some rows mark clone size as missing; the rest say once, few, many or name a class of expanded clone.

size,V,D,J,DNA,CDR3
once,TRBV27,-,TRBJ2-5,TGTGCCAGCAGTTTATCGCTGGAGGCCACCCCGGGGAAAGAGACCCAGTACTTC,CASSLSLEATPGKETQYF
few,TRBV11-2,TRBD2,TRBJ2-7,TGTGCCAGCAGCTTCCCGGGACTAGCGGGATCTCGCAACTACGAGCAGTACTTC,CASSFPGLAGSRNYEQYF
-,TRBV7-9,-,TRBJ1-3,TGTGCCTCAGGACATCTCTCTGGAAACACCATATATTTT,CASGHLSGNTIYF
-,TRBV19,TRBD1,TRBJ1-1,TGTGCCAGTAGCGGCGACAGGGTGTCCACTGAAGCTTTCTTT,CASSGDRVSTEAFF
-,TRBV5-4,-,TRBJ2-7,TGTGCCAGCAGCCCGGGTTCGGGGGGCCTTTTTAACGAGCAGTACTTC,CASSPGSGGLFNEQYF
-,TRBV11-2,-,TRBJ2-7,TGTGCCAGCAGCTTAGACCCGGGAACTCCCTACGAGCAGTACTTC,CASSLDPGTPYEQYF
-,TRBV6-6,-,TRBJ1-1,TGTGCCAGCAGTCAGGGGCAGAACACTGAAGCTTTCTTT,CASSQGQNTEAFF
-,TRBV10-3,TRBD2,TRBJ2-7,TGTGCCATCAGAGAAAAGCGGGAGGGGCCATACGAGCAGTACTTC,CAIREKREGPYEQYF
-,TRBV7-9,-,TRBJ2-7,TGTGCCAGCAGCCGGGAGCCTCCCTACGAGCAGTACTTC,CASSREPPYEQYF
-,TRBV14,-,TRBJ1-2,TGTGCCAGCAGTCTTCACCGGACAGAAGTATATGGCTACACCTTC,CASSLHRTEVYGYTF
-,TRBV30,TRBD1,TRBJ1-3,TGTGCCTGGAGTCAGGGGGCGAGGGGAAACACCATATATTTT,CAWSQGARGNTIYF
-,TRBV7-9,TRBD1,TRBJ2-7,TGTGCCAGCAGCTATGGGACAGCCCCCTACGAGCAGTACTTC,CASSYGTAPYEQYF
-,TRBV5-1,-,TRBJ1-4,TGCGCCAGCAGCTTGGGAGATTCAACTAATGAAAAACTGTTTTTT,CASSLGDSTNEKLFF
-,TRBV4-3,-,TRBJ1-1,TGCGCCAGCAGCCTTCAGGATCAGAACACTGAAGCTTTCTTT,CASSLQDQNTEAFF
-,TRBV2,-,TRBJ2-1,TGTGCCAGCAGTGGGTCCGGACAGCCTCCGGATGAGCAGTTCTTC,CASSGSGQPPDEQFF
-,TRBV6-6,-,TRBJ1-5,TGTGCCAGCAGTTACGGGGGGAAGGGTCAGCCCCAGCATTTT,CASSYGGKGQPQHF
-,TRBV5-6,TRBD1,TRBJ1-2,TGTGCCAGCAGATCCACAGGGGCGGGCTATGGCTACACCTTC,CASRSTGAGYGYTF
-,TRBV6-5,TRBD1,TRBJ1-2,TGTGCCAGTAAGGGGGCGTATGGCTACACCTTC,CASKGAYGYTF
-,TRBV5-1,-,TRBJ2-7,TGCGCCAGCAGCTTGGATCCAGGGGACTACGAGCAGTACTTC,CASSLDPGDYEQYF
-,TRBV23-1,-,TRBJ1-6,TGCGCCAGCAGTCAATCGAACGCGGACTGGACAGTTTACAATTCACCCCTCCACTTT,CASSQSNADWTVYNSPLHF
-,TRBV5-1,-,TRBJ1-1,TGCGCCAGCAGCTTGTATCTCGGGGAAGCTTTCTTT,CASSLYLGEAFF
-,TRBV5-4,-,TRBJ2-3,TGTGCCAGCAGCCACCACAGGAGCTCTAGCACAGATACGCAGTATTTT,CASSHHRSSSTDTQYF
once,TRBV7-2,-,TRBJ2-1,TGTGCCAGCAGCTTGAGCCCCCCGGTGGGAGGCCATGAGCAGTTCTTC,CASSLSPPVGGHEQFF
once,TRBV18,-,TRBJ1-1,TGTGCCAGCTCACCACCGAACAGCCATAACACTGAAGCTTTCTTT,CASSPPNSHNTEAFF
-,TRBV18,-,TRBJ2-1,TGTGCCAGCTCGCAACATCGGACACCTCAGGGTGAGCAGTTCTTC,CASSQHRTPQGEQFF
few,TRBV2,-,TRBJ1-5,TGTGCCAGCAATCGGGACACCAATCAGCCCCAGCATTTT,CASNRDTNQPQHF
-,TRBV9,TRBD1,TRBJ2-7,TGTGCCAGCAGCGCCACCGGGACAGGGATAGGCGAGCAGTACTTC,CASSATGTGIGEQYF
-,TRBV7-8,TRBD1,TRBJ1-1,TGTGCCAGCAGCTTAGGGACAGGGAACACTGAAGCTTTCTTT,CASSLGTGNTEAFF
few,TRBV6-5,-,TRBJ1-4,TGTGCCAGCACCCCGGGGGGGCCTGCAGGGGAAAAACTGTTTTTT,CASTPGGPAGEKLFF
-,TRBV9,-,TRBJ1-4,TGTGCCAGCAGCGTAGGAGGAGCTAATGAAAAACTGTTTTTT,CASSVGGANEKLFF
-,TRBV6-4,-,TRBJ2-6,TGTGCCAGCAGTGACTCGACAGGCCGGGCCAACGTCCTGACTTTC,CASSDSTGRANVLTF
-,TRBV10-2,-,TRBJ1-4,TGCGCCAGCAGTGCCTTAACCCGACAGGAGGCTCGCATTTCAACTAATGAAAAACTGTTTTTT,CASSALTRQEARISTNEKLFF
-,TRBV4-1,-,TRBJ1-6,TGCGCCAGCAGCCACACAGGCGATGGGTCACCCCTCCACTTT,CASSHTGDGSPLHF
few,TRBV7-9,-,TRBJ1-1,TGTGCCAGCAGCTTACCCGGGACATCGAACACTGAAGCTTTCTTT,CASSLPGTSNTEAFF
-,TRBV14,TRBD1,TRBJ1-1,TGTGCCAGCAGCCAAGAAGGACGACAGGGACAGGGTGAAGCTTTCTTT,CASSQEGRQGQGEAFF
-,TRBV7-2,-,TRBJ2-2,TGTGCCAGCAGCTTAATAGTTTCCGGGGAGCTGTTTTTT,CASSLIVSGELFF
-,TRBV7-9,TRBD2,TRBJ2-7,TGTGCCAGCAGCCCACGGGGGGGCTCCTACGAGCAGTACTTC,CASSPRGGSYEQYF
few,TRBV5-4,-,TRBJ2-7,TGTGCCAGCAGCTTGACCGGTAGCGACCGCGAGCAGTACTTC,CASSLTGSDREQYF
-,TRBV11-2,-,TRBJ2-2,TGTGCCAGCAGCCAAATAGCCCTAGAGGACACCGGGGAGCTGTTTTTT,CASSQIALEDTGELFF
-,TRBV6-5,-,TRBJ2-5,TGTGCCAGCAGTCCAGCAGGGTCGGAGACCCAGTACTTC,CASSPAGSETQYF